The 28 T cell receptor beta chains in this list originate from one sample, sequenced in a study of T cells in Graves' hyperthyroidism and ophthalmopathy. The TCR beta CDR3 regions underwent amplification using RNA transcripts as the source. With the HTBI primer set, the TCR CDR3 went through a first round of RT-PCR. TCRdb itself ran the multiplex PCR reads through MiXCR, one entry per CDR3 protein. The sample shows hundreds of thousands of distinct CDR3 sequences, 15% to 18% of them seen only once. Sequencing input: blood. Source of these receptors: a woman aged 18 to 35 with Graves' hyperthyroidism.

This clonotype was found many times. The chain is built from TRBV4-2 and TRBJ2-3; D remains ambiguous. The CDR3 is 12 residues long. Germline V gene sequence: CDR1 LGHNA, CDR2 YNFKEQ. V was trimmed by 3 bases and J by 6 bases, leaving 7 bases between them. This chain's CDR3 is CASSQDGDTQYF. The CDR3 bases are TGTGCCAGCAGCCAGGATGGGGATACGCAGTATTTT.

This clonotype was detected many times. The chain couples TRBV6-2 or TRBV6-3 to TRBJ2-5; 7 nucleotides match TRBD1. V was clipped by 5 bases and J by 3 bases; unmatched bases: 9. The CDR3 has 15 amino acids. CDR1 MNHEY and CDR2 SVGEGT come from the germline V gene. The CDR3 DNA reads TGTGCCAGCAGTCTCCCGGGACAGAGAGAAGAGACCCAGTACTTC. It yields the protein CASSLPGQREETQYF.

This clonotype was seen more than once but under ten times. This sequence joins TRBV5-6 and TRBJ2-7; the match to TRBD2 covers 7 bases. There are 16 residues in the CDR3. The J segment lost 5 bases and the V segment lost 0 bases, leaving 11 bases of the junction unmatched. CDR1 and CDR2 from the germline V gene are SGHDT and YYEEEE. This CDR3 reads CASSLGRLAGAHEQYF. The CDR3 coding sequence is TGTGCCAGCAGCTTGGGGAGACTAGCAGGAGCCCACGAGCAGTACTTC.

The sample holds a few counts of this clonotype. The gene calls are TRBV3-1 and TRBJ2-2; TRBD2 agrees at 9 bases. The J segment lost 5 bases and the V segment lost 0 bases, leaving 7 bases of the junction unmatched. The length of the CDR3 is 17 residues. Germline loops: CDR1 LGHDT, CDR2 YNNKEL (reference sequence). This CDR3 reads CASSQDYSGGPTGELFF. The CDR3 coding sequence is TGTGCCAGCAGCCAAGATTACAGCGGGGGGCCGACCGGGGAGCTGTTTTTT.

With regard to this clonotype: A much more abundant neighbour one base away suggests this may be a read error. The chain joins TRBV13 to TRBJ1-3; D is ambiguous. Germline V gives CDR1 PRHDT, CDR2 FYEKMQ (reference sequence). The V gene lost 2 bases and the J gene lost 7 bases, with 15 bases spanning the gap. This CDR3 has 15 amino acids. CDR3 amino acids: CASSLTRNRGNTIYF. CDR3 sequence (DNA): TGTGCCAGCAGCTTAACCCGGAACCGAGGGAACACCATATATTTT.

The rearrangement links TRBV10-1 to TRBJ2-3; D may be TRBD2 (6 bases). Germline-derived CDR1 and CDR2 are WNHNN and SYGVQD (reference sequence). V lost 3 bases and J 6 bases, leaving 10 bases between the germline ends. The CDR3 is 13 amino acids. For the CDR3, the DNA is TGCGCCAGCAGTGAATCGGGGGAGGATACGCAGTATTTT. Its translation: CASSESGEDTQYF.

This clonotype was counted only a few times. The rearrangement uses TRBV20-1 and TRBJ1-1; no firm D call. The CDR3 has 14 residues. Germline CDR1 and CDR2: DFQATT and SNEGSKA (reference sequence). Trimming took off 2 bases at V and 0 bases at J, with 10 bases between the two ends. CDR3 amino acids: CSARPAGMNTEAFF. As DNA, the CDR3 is TGCAGTGCTAGACCCGCAGGTATGAACACTGAAGCTTTCTTT.

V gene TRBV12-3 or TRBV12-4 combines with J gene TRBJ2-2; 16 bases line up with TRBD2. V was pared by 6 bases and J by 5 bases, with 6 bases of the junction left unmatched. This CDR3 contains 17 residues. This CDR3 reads CASSLGLAGGQTGELFF. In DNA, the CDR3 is TGTGCCAGCAGCCTGGGACTAGCGGGGGGGCAGACCGGGGAGCTGTTTTTT.

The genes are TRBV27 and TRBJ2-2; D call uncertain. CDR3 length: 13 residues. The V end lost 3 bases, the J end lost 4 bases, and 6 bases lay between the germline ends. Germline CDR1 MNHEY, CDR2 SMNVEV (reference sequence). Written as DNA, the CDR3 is TGTGCCAGCAGTTTGCGGAGCACCGGGGAGCTGTTTTTT. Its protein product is CASSLRSTGELFF.

This CDR3 reads CASRGTLSNQPQHF. The CDR3 DNA reads as TGTGCCAGTAGGGGGACACTGAGCAATCAGCCCCAGCATTTT. The V gene is TRBV19, the J gene TRBJ1-5; TRBD1 might be the D (6 bases). The CDR3 extends over 14 amino acids. V shed 6 bases and J shed 1 base, with 10 bases lying between them. Germline CDR1 LNHDA, CDR2 SQIVND (reference sequence). The full variable domain, its missing parts supplied by reference TRBV19 and TRBJ1-5, is DGGITQSPKYLFRKEGQNVTLSCEQNLNHDAMYWYRQDPGQGLRLIYYSQIVNDFQKGDIAEGYSVSREKKESFPLTVTSAQKNPTAFYLCASRGTLSNQPQHFGDGTRLSIL.

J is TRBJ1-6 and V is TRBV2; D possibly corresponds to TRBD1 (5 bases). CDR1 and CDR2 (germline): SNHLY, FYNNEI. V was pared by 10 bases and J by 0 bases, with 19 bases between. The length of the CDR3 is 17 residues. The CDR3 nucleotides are TGTGCCACCAGAGCGGGGACTCAGGTCTCCTATAATTCACCCCTCCACTTT. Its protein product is CATRAGTQVSYNSPLHF.

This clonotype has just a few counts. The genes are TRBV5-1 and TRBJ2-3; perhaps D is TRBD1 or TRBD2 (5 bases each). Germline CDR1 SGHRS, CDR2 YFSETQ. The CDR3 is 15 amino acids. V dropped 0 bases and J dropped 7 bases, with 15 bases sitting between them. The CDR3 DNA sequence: TGCGCCAGCAGCTTGGAGGGGACCGCACTGCATACGCAGTATTTT. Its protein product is CASSLEGTALHTQYF.

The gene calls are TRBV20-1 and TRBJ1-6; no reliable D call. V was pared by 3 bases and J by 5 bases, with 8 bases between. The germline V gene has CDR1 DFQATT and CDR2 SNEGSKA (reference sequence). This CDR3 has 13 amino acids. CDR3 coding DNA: TGCAGTGCTAGGAAAAGTAATAATTCACCCCTCCACTTT. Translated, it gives CSARKSNNSPLHF.

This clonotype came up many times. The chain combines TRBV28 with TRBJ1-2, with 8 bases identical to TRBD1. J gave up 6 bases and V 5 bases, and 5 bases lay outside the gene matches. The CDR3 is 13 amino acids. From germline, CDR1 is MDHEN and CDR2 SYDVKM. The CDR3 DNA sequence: TGTGCCAGCAGTACGGGACAGGTCCATGGCTACACCTTC. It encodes CASSTGQVHGYTF.

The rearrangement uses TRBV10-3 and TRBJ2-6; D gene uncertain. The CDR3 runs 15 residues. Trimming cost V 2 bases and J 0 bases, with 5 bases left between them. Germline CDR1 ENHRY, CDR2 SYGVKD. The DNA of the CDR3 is TGTGCCATCAGTGAGCAGGCCTCTGGGGCCAACGTCCTGACTTTC. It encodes CAISEQASGANVLTF.

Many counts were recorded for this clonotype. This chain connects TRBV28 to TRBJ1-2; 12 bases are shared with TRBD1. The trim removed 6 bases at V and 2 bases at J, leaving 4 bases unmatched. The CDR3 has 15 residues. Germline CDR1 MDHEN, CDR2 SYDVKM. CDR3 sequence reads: CASSWDRGLNYGYTF. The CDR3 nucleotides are TGTGCCAGCAGCTGGGACAGGGGGCTGAACTATGGCTACACCTTC.

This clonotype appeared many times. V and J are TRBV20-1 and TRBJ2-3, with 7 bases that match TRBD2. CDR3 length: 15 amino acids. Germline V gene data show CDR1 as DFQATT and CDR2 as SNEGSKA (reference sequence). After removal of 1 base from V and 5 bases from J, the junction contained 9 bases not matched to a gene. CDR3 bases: TGCAGTGCTAGAGGGCGACGCGGGAGTGGAGATACGCAGTATTTT. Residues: CSARGRRGSGDTQYF.

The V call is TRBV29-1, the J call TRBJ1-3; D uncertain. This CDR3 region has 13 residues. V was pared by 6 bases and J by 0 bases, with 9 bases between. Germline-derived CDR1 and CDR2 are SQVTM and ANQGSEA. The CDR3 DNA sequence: TGCAGCGTGTCCCAGGCCTCTGGAAACACCATATATTTT. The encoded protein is CSVSQASGNTIYF.

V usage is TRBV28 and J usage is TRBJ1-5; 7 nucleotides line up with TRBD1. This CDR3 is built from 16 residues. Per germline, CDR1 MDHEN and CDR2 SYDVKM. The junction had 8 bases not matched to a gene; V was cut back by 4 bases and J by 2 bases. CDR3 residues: CASSYSTGKGNQPQHF. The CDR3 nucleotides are TGTGCCAGCAGTTACTCGACAGGGAAGGGCAATCAGCCCCAGCATTTT.

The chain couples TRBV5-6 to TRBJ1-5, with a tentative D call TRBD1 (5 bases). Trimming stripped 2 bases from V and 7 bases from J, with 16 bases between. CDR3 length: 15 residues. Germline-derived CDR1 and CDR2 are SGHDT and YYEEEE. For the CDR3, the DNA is TGTGCCAGCAGCTTACTGACAGCTCCCTCACAGCCCCAGCATTTT. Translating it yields CASSLLTAPSQPQHF. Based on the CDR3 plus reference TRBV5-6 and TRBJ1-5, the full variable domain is DAGVTQSPTHLIKTRGQQVTLRCSPKSGHDTVSWYQQALGQGPQFIFQYYEEEERQRGNFPDRFSGHQFPNYSSELNVNALLLGDSALYLCASSLLTAPSQPQHFGDGTRLSIL.

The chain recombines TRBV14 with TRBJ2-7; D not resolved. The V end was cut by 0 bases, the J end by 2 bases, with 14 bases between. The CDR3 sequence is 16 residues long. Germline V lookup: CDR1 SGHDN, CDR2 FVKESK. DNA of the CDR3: TGTGCCAGCAGCCAAGACGCAAAGATCCTTCCCTACGAGCAGTACTTC. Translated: CASSQDAKILPYEQYF.

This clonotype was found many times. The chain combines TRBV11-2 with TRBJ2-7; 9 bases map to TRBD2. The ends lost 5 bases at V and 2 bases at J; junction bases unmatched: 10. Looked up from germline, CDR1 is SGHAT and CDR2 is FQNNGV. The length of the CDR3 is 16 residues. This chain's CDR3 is CASSLRSSGGTYEQYF. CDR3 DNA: TGTGCCAGCAGCCTAAGGAGTAGCGGGGGTACCTACGAGCAGTACTTC.

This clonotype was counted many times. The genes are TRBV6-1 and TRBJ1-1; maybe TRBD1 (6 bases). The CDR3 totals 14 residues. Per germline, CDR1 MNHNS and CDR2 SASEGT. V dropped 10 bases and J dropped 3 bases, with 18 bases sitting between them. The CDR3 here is CATFGGAEDTEAFF. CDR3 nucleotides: TGTGCCACCTTTGGGGGGGCAGAGGACACTGAAGCTTTCTTT.

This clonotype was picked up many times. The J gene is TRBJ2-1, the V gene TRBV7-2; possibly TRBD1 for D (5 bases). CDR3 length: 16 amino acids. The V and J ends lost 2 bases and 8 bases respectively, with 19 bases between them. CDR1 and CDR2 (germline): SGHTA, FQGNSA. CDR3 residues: CASSLRALGALYEQFF. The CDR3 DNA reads TGTGCCAGCAGCTTAAGGGCTCTAGGGGCTTTGTATGAGCAGTTCTTC.

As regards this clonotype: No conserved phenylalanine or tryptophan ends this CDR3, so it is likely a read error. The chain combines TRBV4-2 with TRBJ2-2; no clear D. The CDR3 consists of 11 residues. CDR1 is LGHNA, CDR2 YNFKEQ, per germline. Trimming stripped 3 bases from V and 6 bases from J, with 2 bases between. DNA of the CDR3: TGTGCCAGCAGCCAGTCCGGGGAGCTGTTTCTT. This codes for CASSQSGELFL.

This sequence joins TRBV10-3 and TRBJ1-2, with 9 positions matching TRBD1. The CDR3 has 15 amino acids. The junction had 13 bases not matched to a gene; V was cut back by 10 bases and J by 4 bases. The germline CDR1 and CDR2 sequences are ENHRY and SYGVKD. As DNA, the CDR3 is TGTGCCACCCGCACTAGGGACAGGGACGTCTATGGCTACACCTTC. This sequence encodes CATRTRDRDVYGYTF.

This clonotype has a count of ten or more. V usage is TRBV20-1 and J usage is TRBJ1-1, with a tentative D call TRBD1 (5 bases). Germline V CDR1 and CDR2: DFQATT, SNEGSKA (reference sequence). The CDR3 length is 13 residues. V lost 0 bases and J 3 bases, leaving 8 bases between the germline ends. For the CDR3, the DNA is TGCAGTGCTAGAGATATGGGGGACACTGAAGCTTTCTTT. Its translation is CSARDMGDTEAFF.

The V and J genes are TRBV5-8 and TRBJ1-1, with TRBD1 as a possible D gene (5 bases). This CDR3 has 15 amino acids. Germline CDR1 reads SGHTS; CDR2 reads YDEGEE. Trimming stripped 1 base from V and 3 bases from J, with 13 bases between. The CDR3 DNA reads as TGTGCCAGCAGCTTGTTCGGCAGGGCGGACACTGAAGCTTTCTTT. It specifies CASSLFGRADTEAFF.